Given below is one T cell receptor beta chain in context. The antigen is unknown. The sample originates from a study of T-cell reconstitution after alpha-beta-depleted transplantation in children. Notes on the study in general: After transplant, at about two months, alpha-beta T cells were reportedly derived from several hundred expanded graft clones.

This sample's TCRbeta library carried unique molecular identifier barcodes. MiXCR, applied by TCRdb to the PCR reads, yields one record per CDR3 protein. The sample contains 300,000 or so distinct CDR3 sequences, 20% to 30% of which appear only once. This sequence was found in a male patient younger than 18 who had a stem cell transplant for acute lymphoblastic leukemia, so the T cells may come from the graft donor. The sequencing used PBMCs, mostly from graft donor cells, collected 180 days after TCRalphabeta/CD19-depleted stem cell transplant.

For the CDR3, the DNA is TGTGCCACCAGCAGGGTTAGCGGATTCTCCTACGAGCAGTACTTC. This gives the protein CATSRVSGFSYEQYF. The chain recombines TRBV15 with TRBJ2-7, with D possibly being TRBD2 (6 bases). Deletions cut 3 bases from V and 0 bases from J, with 12 bases between. The germline CDR1 and CDR2 sequences are LNHNV and YYDKDF (reference sequence). There are 15 residues in the CDR3.